Listed here are 23 T cell receptor beta chains from one sample, sequenced in a study of identical twins. TCRdb independently ran MiXCR on the 5' RACE reads; one entry per CDR3 protein. The data show around 1.7 million distinct CDR3 sequences, around 33% seen once. Specimen: cord blood. The source of these receptors is a newborn girl in good health.

J is TRBJ2-1 and V is TRBV5-1, with 11 bases identical to TRBD2. Germline values: CDR1 SGHRS, CDR2 YFSETQ. The CDR3 loop spans 18 amino acids. V trimming: 3 bases; J trimming: 3 bases; junction bases outside the gene matches: 11. CDR3 in DNA: TGCGCCAGCAGCTCTCCCCCGGGACTAGCGGCAAACTACAATGAGCAGTTCTTC. Amino acids: CASSSPPGLAANYNEQFF.

The V gene is TRBV6-5, the J gene TRBJ2-7; no clear D. In germline, CDR1 is MNHEY, CDR2 SVGAGI. This CDR3 has 13 amino acids. The ends were cut back, 5 bases at V and 6 bases at J, with 14 bases in the middle. This CDR3 reads CASSGPARTEQYF. DNA for the CDR3: TGTGCCAGCAGTGGACCCGCGAGAACCGAGCAGTACTTC.

The chain links TRBV6-5 to TRBJ2-7; D is possibly TRBD1 or TRBD2 (6 bases each). Between the trimmed V and J ends, which lost 9 bases and 2 bases, there was a span of 17 bases. Germline V gene sequence: CDR1 MNHEY, CDR2 SVGAGI. CDR3 size: 14 residues. CDR3 bases: TGTGCCAGTACCCGAGGGGGGATGACCTACGAGCAGTACTTC. Translated, it gives CASTRGGMTYEQYF.

This clonotype was seen a single time. This may come from a read error, since a much larger clone is one base off. V usage is TRBV27 and J usage is TRBJ2-5; tentative D call: TRBD2 (6 bases). The V gene lost 3 bases and the J gene lost 14 bases, with 16 bases spanning the gap. The germline V gene has CDR1 MNHEY and CDR2 SMNVEV (reference sequence). The CDR3 runs 12 residues. DNA for the CDR3: TGTGCCAGCAGTTTTCCAGCGGGCGAGCACTACTTC. Amino acids: CASSFPAGEHYF.

This rearrangement joins TRBV15 to TRBJ1-2, with 7 bases matching TRBD1. CDR3 length: 16 residues. V shed 0 bases, J shed 4 bases, and the junction held 8 bases outside the gene matches. The germline V gene has CDR1 LNHNV and CDR2 YYDKDF (reference sequence). The CDR3 sequence is CATSRDPGGIPYGYTF. The CDR3 coding sequence is TGTGCCACCAGCAGAGACCCAGGGGGTATACCCTATGGCTACACCTTC.

This clonotype was seen only once. The chain uses TRBV19 and TRBJ2-2; D uncertain. Germline V CDR1 and CDR2: LNHDA, SQIVND (reference sequence). V gave up 3 bases and J gave up 1 base, with 9 bases separating them. The CDR3 is 15 amino acids. In nucleotides, the CDR3 is TGTGCCAGTAGTATTAAGGTTCGGAACACCGGGGAGCTGTTTTTT. It specifies CASSIKVRNTGELFF.

Only a few counts were recorded for this clonotype. V is TRBV24-1 and J is TRBJ2-1; D not certain. CDR1 is KGHDR and CDR2 is SFDVKD in the germline V gene. The CDR3 extends over 13 amino acids. V was pared by 6 bases and J by 2 bases, with 7 bases between. CDR3 sequence: CATSPAPYNEQFF. The CDR3 DNA follows: TGTGCCACCAGTCCCGCCCCCTACAATGAGCAGTTCTTC.

This clonotype was recorded at least ten times. The chain recombines TRBV5-1 with TRBJ2-7; the D gene is possibly TRBD1 (5 bases). With 2 bases removed from V and 3 bases from J, the gap between germline ends came to 9 bases. CDR1 and CDR2 (germline): SGHRS, YFSETQ. This CDR3 is 13 amino acids long. CDR3 loop: CASSFLDNYEQYF. Written as DNA, the CDR3 is TGCGCCAGCAGCTTCCTGGACAACTACGAGCAGTACTTC.

This clonotype was observed a few times. Compared with germline, one end of the junction differs, possibly owing to a read error. The rearrangement uses TRBV4-1 and TRBJ2-3; D perhaps matches TRBD1 (6 bases). The CDR3 runs 16 residues. Per the germline V gene, CDR1 is MGHRA and CDR2 is YSYEKL. The CDR3 sequence: CASSKDSPGGTDTQYF. CDR3 in DNA: TGCGCCAGCAGCAAAGATAGCCCAGGGGGCACAGATACGCAGTATTTT.

This chain links TRBV21-1 with TRBJ2-3; the table's D call, TRBD2, was not checked against the DNA. TRBV21-1 is an annotated pseudogene. The CDR3 extends over 13 amino acids. For the CDR3, the DNA is TGTGCCAGCAGCAAGTGGGGAGGAGATACGCAGTATTTT. Translation: CASSKWGGDTQYF.

This clonotype was seen a few times. The chain links TRBV29-1 to TRBJ2-7; maybe TRBD2 (7 bases). This CDR3 has 13 amino acids. Germline V CDR1 and CDR2: SQVTM, ANQGSEA. V shed 2 bases and J shed 3 bases, with 11 bases lying between them. CDR3 in amino acids: CSVETGGYYEQYF. The CDR3 DNA is TGCAGCGTTGAAACGGGGGGCTACTACGAGCAGTACTTC.

This clonotype has only one observation. The V call is TRBV9, the J call TRBJ2-4; TRBD2 is a possible D gene (7 bases). With the DNA end fitting TRBJ2-5 better, the J assignment may be wrong. CDR3 size: 15 residues. CDR1 is SGDLS and CDR2 is YYNGEE in the germline V gene. Written as DNA, the CDR3 is TGTGCCTCAGGTATGGCGGGGGCCGCACAAGAGACCCAGTACTTC. Protein: CASGMAGAAQETQYF.

The CDR3 nucleotides are TGTGCCAGCGTCCGGACCCTCGGCGGAAACACCATATATTTT. Translated, it gives CASVRTLGGNTIYF. The rearrangement uses TRBV25-1 and TRBJ1-3; D is uncertain. CDR1 MGHDK and CDR2 SYGVNS come from the germline V gene. The CDR3 has 14 amino acids. V was shortened by 8 bases and J by 4 bases, with 15 bases between the two germline ends.

This clonotype was seen a handful of times. The chain joins TRBV20-1 to TRBJ2-7; 10 positions match TRBD2. V lost 2 bases, J lost 2 bases, and 3 bases stayed unmatched. Germline V lookup: CDR1 DFQATT, CDR2 SNEGSKA (reference sequence). The length of the CDR3 is 14 residues. In nucleotides, the CDR3 is TGCAGTGCTAGAATCGGGACTAGCGCCTACGAGCAGTACTTC. The encoded protein is CSARIGTSAYEQYF.

This clonotype was seen more than once but under ten times. This chain uses TRBV9 with TRBJ2-7; D gene unclear. With 4 bases removed from V and 3 bases from J, the gap between germline ends came to 17 bases. This CDR3 spans 15 amino acids. Germline CDR1 is SGDLS and CDR2 is YYNGEE. The DNA of the CDR3 is TGTGCCAGCAGCCCCCGAGGTGGGGATTTCTACGAGCAGTACTTC. Translation: CASSPRGGDFYEQYF.

This clonotype was counted once. V and J are TRBV7-9 and TRBJ2-3; D gene ambiguous. CDR3 length equals 15 residues. V dropped 1 base and J dropped 4 bases, with 12 bases sitting between them. Germline V gene lookup returns CDR1 SEHNR and CDR2 FQNEAQ (reference sequence). CDR3 in amino acids: CASSLVAPESDTQYF. CDR3 nucleotide sequence: TGTGCCAGCAGCTTAGTAGCCCCAGAGTCAGATACGCAGTATTTT.

The rearrangement links TRBV12-3 or TRBV12-4 to TRBJ2-7; 13 bases fit TRBD2. The CDR3 is 19 amino acids. The junction had 15 bases not matched to a gene; V was cut back by 4 bases and J by 3 bases. The CDR3 is CASSSTPGLAGANYYEQYF. The CDR3 coding sequence is TGTGCCAGCAGTTCAACTCCCGGACTAGCGGGAGCCAATTACTACGAGCAGTACTTC.

V usage is TRBV20-1 and J usage is TRBJ2-7, with unresolved D. Germline loops: CDR1 DFQATT, CDR2 SNEGSKA (reference sequence). V was cut by 6 bases and J by 0 bases, with 15 bases left in between. The CDR3 covers 14 residues. CDR3 residues: CSAPTRSPSYEQYF. Written as DNA, the CDR3 is TGCAGTGCCCCGACGAGGTCCCCCTCCTACGAGCAGTACTTC.

A note on this clonotype: Possible read error: a much larger clone is one base away. The chain links TRBV2 to TRBJ2-1; TRBD2 matches at 11 bases. V lost 6 bases, J lost 2 bases, and 3 bases stayed unmatched. The CDR3 is 15 residues long. In germline, CDR1 is SNHLY, CDR2 FYNNEI. CDR3 in amino acids: CASRGTSGPYNEQFF. CDR3 in DNA: TGTGCCAGCAGGGGGACTAGCGGTCCCTACAATGAGCAGTTCTTC.

This chain connects TRBV12-3 or TRBV12-4 to TRBJ2-1; 9 bases align to TRBD2. The CDR3 runs 16 residues. Trimming at V came to 2 bases and at J to 7 bases, leaving 9 bases not matched to a gene. CDR3 loop: CASSLRFSGSDNEQFF. DNA for the CDR3: TGTGCCAGCAGTTTAAGGTTTAGCGGGAGCGATAATGAGCAGTTCTTC.

Many counts were recorded for this clonotype. The rearrangement links TRBV7-9 to TRBJ1-6; no firm D call. V lost 1 base and J 7 bases, leaving 5 bases between the germline ends. This CDR3 comprises 13 residues. Germline V gives CDR1 SEHNR, CDR2 FQNEAQ (reference sequence). This chain's CDR3 is CASSLVPNSPLHF. The CDR3 DNA follows: TGTGCCAGCAGCTTAGTTCCGAATTCACCCCTCCACTTT.

This chain joins TRBV7-8 and TRBJ2-1; 13 bases agree with TRBD2. CDR1 and CDR2 (germline): SGHVS, FQNEAQ. Unmatched junction bases numbered 12, after V lost 1 base and J lost 6 bases. The CDR3 is made up of 19 amino acids. The CDR3 region is CASSLGYWETSGRFNEQFF. The CDR3, as DNA: TGTGCCAGCAGCTTAGGTTATTGGGAGACTAGCGGGAGGTTCAATGAGCAGTTCTTC.

This sequence joins TRBV6-1 and TRBJ2-3; 9 nucleotides agree with TRBD1. V was pared by 7 bases and J by 0 bases, with 17 bases of the junction left unmatched. CDR3 length: 19 amino acids. CDR1 is MNHNS and CDR2 is SASEGT in the germline V gene. In DNA, the CDR3 is TGTGCCAGCACCAATCCGCAACACAGGGGGCGAATTAGCACAGATACGCAGTATTTT. It translates to CASTNPQHRGRISTDTQYF.